Presented here are 8 T cell receptor beta chains from one specimen sequenced in a study of OX40 agonist ivuxolimab in advanced cancers. Library prep was done by the immunoSEQ multiplex PCR assay. Drawn from immuneACCESS, this table holds only the in-frame rearrangements with V and J called that TCRdb kept. Clones are partly lost; checked studies trace under half to an unresolved V gene and leave the rest unexplained. The sample table lists 50,000 to 65,000 clones, approximately 85% of them with a count of one. Clones ranked in the top ten supply approximately 1% of the sample. Sequences were derived from CD4+ or CD8+ T cells sorted from blood, sampled in a trial of the OX40 agonist ivuxolimab. Receptors originate from an adult with an advanced solid tumor such as melanoma, head and neck, liver or kidney cancer.

The rearrangement links TRBV7-8 to TRBJ1-2; no clear D. Germline lookup yields CDR1 SGHVS and CDR2 FQNEAQ. The CDR3 runs to 14 residues. V lost 4 bases to trimming and J lost 4 bases, with 13 bases between them. CDR3 residues: CASSSPTLSYGYTF. The CDR3 nucleotides read TGTGCCAGCAGCTCCCCGACCCTATCCTATGGCTACACCTTC.

This sequence joins TRBV7-2 and TRBJ1-2; the D gene is possibly TRBD1 (6 bases). V lost 5 bases to trimming and J lost 4 bases, with 17 bases between them. CDR3 size: 15 residues. CDR1 SGHTA and CDR2 FQGNSA come from the germline V gene. The CDR3 protein is CASSQRGGGFYGYTF. The CDR3 DNA is TGTGCCAGCAGCCAAAGGGGGGGAGGGTTCTATGGCTACACCTTC.

V is TRBV19 and J is TRBJ2-2; 9 bases line up with TRBD2. Trimming at V came to 7 bases and at J to 4 bases, leaving 7 bases not matched to a gene. The CDR3 extends over 15 amino acids. Germline lookup yields CDR1 LNHDA and CDR2 SQIVND (reference sequence). DNA for the CDR3: TGTGCCAGTAATAAGGGACTAGCAGGCACCGGGGAGCTGTTTTTT. The encoded protein is CASNKGLAGTGELFF.

The V and J genes are TRBV5-6 and TRBJ2-2; D gene unclear. Germline loops: CDR1 SGHDT, CDR2 YYEEEE. This CDR3 is 15 amino acids long. V gave up 4 bases and J gave up 2 bases, with 12 bases separating them. In DNA form, the CDR3 reads TGTGCCAGCAGCCTCGGACCTCTTAACACCGGGGAGCTGTTTTTT. It is translated as CASSLGPLNTGELFF. Based on the CDR3 plus reference TRBV5-6 and TRBJ2-2, the full variable domain is DAGVTQSPTHLIKTRGQQVTLRCSPKSGHDTVSWYQQALGQGPQFIFQYYEEEERQRGNFPDRFSGHQFPNYSSELNVNALLLGDSALYLCASSLGPLNTGELFFGEGSRLTVL.

The chain uses TRBV25-1 and TRBJ1-5; perhaps TRBD1 as D (6 bases). The CDR3 covers 16 residues. Trimming removed 1 base at V and 0 bases at J, with 10 bases between. Germline V lookup: CDR1 MGHDK, CDR2 SYGVNS. The CDR3 region has the DNA TGTGCCAGCAGTGAATCCCGGGACAATAGCAATCAGCCCCAGCATTTT. This sequence encodes CASSESRDNSNQPQHF.

Comment on this clone: A junction end diverges from the germline sequence, so it may reflect a read error. The sample has other DNA sequences that encode this CDR3 too. The V gene is TRBV6-1, the J gene TRBJ2-7; D remains unclear. CDR3 length: 12 amino acids. Germline CDR1 is MNHNS and CDR2 is SASEGT. CDR3 protein: CASSSANYEQYF. For the CDR3, the DNA is TGTGCCAGCAGTTCAGCCAACTACGAGCAGTATTTC.

The chain links TRBV27 to TRBJ1-1; no definite D call. V dropped 5 bases and J dropped 0 bases, with 13 bases sitting between them. Germline CDR1 MNHEY, CDR2 SMNVEV (reference sequence). This CDR3 region has 15 residues. The CDR3 DNA sequence: TGTGCCAGCAGTCCCTTCGCGGCACTGAACACTGAAGCTTTCTTT. Translation: CASSPFAALNTEAFF.

This chain links TRBV4-1 with TRBJ1-2, with 8 bases lining up with TRBD1. CDR1 and CDR2 (germline): MGHRA, YSYEKL. The CDR3 loop spans 17 amino acids. V lost 4 bases to trimming and J lost 6 bases; unmatched junction nucleotides: 16. The CDR3 region has the DNA TGCGCCAGCAGCCTCCGGACAGGGAGGGGGTGGTATAATGGCTACACCTTC. Its protein is CASSLRTGRGWYNGYTF.